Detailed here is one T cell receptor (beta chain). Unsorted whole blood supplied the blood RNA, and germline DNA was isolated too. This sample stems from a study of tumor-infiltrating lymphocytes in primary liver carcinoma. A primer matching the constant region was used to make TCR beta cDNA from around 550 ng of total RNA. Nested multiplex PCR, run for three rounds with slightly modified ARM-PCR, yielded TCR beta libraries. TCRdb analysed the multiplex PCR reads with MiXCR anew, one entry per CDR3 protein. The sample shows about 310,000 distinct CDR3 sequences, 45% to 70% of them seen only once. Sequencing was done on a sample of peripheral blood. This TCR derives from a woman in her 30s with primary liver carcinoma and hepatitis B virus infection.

The DNA of the CDR3 is TGTGCCAGCAGCTCACCCATAGCAGGGATAGGGGTGGCCCAGTACTTC. Translation: CASSSPIAGIGVAQYF. This rearrangement joins TRBV11-1 to TRBJ2-5; D may be TRBD1 (5 bases). CDR3 length: 16 amino acids. V dropped 4 bases and J dropped 9 bases, with 24 bases sitting between them. Germline values: CDR1 SGHAT, CDR2 FQDESV (reference sequence).